Listed here is a single T cell receptor (beta chain). Its antigen is undetermined. Next came a second PCR, run for about 6 to 12 cycles, which used a sample-barcoded 5' primer along with a J-beta primer mix. One entry per CDR3 protein results from TCRdb running MiXCR on the 5' RACE reads. The data contain about 970,000 distinct CDR3 sequences, roughly 51% of them singletons. These data belong to a study of blood T cells in healthy people across ages. Regarding the study as a whole: Total diversity from one million sequenced T cells was likely underestimated. Comparison with aged donors showed that long-lived donors had more naive CD4+ cells and higher diversity. Because sorting was not performed, PBMCs prevented conclusive naive versus antigen-experienced comparison.

This CDR3 has 15 residues. After removal of 5 bases from V and 7 bases from J, the junction contained 4 bases not matched to a gene. Germline V CDR1 and CDR2: SGHTA, FQGNSA. The chain joins TRBV7-2 to TRBJ1-6; 11 positions agree with TRBD1. The receptor was derived from a woman aged 60-75 years in good health. The sample taken for sequencing was blood. The CDR3 bases are TGTGCCAGCAGCGACCGGGACAGGGGGAATTCACCCCTCCACTTT. Amino acids: CASSDRDRGNSPLHF. The whole variable domain, remainder taken from reference TRBV7-2 and TRBJ1-6, is GAGVSQSPSNKVTEKGKDVELRCDPISGHTALYWYRQSLGQGLEFLIYFQGNSAPDKSGLPSDRFSAERTGGSVSTLTIQRTQQEDSAVYLCASSDRDRGNSPLHFGNGTRLTVT.